One and the same sample provided the 14 T cell receptor beta chains below, sequenced in a study of blood T cell repertoires in COVID-19. Only in-frame clones appear in the TCRdb table, and some are missing; sequencing was by immunoSEQ multiplex PCR. The sample lists 130,000 or so clones; approximately 86% were seen once. Sequenced: peripheral blood. The receptors were gathered from a woman aged 60 to 75 with acute or convalescent COVID-19.

The chain recombines TRBV4-3 with TRBJ1-2, with D uncertain. Trimming cost V 4 bases and J 2 bases, with 8 bases left between them. The CDR3 sequence is 13 residues long. The germline gives CDR1 LGHNA, CDR2 YSLEER. CDR3 loop: CASSPSRNYGYTF. The CDR3, as DNA: TGCGCCAGCAGCCCGTCCAGGAACTATGGCTACACCTTC.

V gene TRBV7-8 combines with J gene TRBJ2-7; D remains ambiguous. From germline, CDR1 is SGHVS and CDR2 FQNEAQ. Trimming shortened V by 5 bases and J by 3 bases, and 8 bases separated the two germline ends. The CDR3 sequence is 12 residues long. CDR3 nucleotide sequence: TGTGCCAGCAGCCGAGCCAGCTACGAGCAGTACTTC. Translation gives CASSRASYEQYF.

The V and J genes are TRBV12-3 or TRBV12-4 and TRBJ2-7; the match to TRBD1 covers 7 bases. The CDR3 length is 12 residues. Trimming took 5 bases from V and 5 from J; bases not matched to a gene: 3. As DNA, the CDR3 is TGTGCCAGCAGTAGAACAGGGGACGAGCAGTACTTC. Its translation is CASSRTGDEQYF.

DNA for the CDR3: TGCGCCAGCAGCTTGGGGGCCCCCAAATCTGGGGCCAACGTCCTGACTTTC. Translating gives CASSLGAPKSGANVLTF. The chain joins TRBV5-1 to TRBJ2-6, with D uncertain. Germline V gene lookup returns CDR1 SGHRS and CDR2 YFSETQ. V was trimmed by 0 bases and J by 1 base, leaving 11 bases between them. The CDR3 is made up of 17 amino acids.

The chain links TRBV28 to TRBJ2-5; TRBD2 might be the D (6 bases). Germline V lookup: CDR1 MDHEN, CDR2 SYDVKM. The CDR3 has 17 amino acids. Trimming removed 2 bases at V and 3 bases at J, with 19 bases between. The CDR3 sequence: CASSLGAGRGDEETQYF. As DNA, the CDR3 is TGTGCCAGCAGTTTAGGCGCAGGGCGGGGAGACGAAGAGACCCAGTACTTC.

This clone appeared a single time. The chain employs TRBV7-3 and TRBJ1-5, with D possibly TRBD1 on 5 matching bases. Trimming removed 5 bases from V and 5 bases from J, with 10 bases in between. The CDR3 is 13 residues long. Germline CDR1 reads SGHTA; CDR2 reads FQGTGA. The CDR3 reads CASSQGGDQPQHF. The CDR3 DNA reads as TGTGCCAGCAGCCAGGGAGGGGATCAGCCCCAGCATTTT.

CDR3: CASSPPGTLNTEAFF. DNA for the CDR3: TGTGCCAGCAGTCCACCCGGGACACTGAACACTGAAGCTTTCTTT. V usage is TRBV28 and J usage is TRBJ1-1, with TRBD1 as a possible D gene (6 bases). From germline, CDR1 is MDHEN and CDR2 SYDVKM. CDR3 size: 15 residues. The V and J ends lost 5 bases and 0 bases respectively, with 13 bases between them.

The chain carries TRBV30 and TRBJ1-3; 9 bases match TRBD1. CDR3 size: 14 residues. V gave up 2 bases and J gave up 7 bases; unmatched junction bases: 6. Germline CDR1 GTSNPN, CDR2 SVGIG (reference sequence). The CDR3 loop reads CAWSTGQGGNTIYF. The CDR3 DNA follows: TGTGCCTGGAGTACGGGACAGGGAGGGAACACCATATATTTT.

V gene TRBV7-6 combines with J gene TRBJ2-5; 7 bases line up with TRBD1. Germline trimming cut 1 base from V and 4 bases from J; bases unmatched to any gene: 6. The CDR3 is made up of 15 amino acids. The V gene's germline CDR1 is SGHVS and CDR2 FNYEAQ. CDR3 region: CASSLGQGGIETQYF. In nucleotides, the CDR3 is TGTGCCAGCAGCTTAGGACAGGGCGGTATAGAGACCCAGTACTTC. The full variable domain, completed using reference TRBV7-6 and TRBJ2-5, is GAGVSQSPRYKVTKRGQDVALRCDPISGHVSLYWYRQALGQGPEFLTYFNYEAQQDKSGLPNDRFSAERPEGSISTLTIQRTEQRDSAMYRCASSLGQGGIETQYFGPGTRLLVL.

V gene TRBV6-5 combines with J gene TRBJ1-1, with unresolved D. Germline CDR1 reads MNHEY; CDR2 reads SVGAGI. The CDR3 totals 16 residues. The ends were cut back, 2 bases at V and 1 base at J, with 14 bases in the middle. This chain's CDR3 is CASSYPPGGSNTEAFF. DNA for the CDR3: TGTGCCAGCAGTTACCCGCCGGGTGGCTCGAACACTGAAGCTTTCTTT.

This clone came up once. V and J are TRBV9 and TRBJ2-7; weak D call: TRBD2 (5 bases). The CDR3 covers 15 residues. V was clipped by 0 bases and J by 4 bases, with 14 bases between them. Germline-derived CDR1 and CDR2 are SGDLS and YYNGEE. CDR3 sequence: CASSVEELVGYEQYF. The CDR3 DNA follows: TGTGCCAGCAGCGTAGAGGAACTAGTGGGGTACGAGCAGTACTTC.

The chain uses TRBV6-5 and TRBJ2-1, with TRBD2 as a possible D gene (6 bases). V gave up 6 bases and J gave up 0 bases, with 12 bases separating them. The CDR3 loop spans 15 amino acids. Germline CDR1 reads MNHEY; CDR2 reads SVGAGI. The CDR3 spells CASSKTGDSYNEQFF. CDR3 DNA sequence: TGTGCCAGCAGCAAAACGGGGGACTCCTACAATGAGCAGTTCTTC.

The rearrangement joins TRBV30 to TRBJ1-4, with TRBD1 matching 12 bases. The CDR3 totals 16 residues. V dropped 1 base and J dropped 6; count of bases not matched to a gene: 6. Per germline, CDR1 GTSNPN and CDR2 SVGIG (reference sequence). Written as DNA, the CDR3 is TGTGCCTGGAGTGGTGGGACAGGGGGCTCCGATGAAAAACTGTTTTTT. This encodes CAWSGGTGGSDEKLFF.

The CDR3 here is CASSRTGTSGNNEQFF. CDR3 DNA sequence: TGCGCCAGCAGCCGCACCGGGACTAGCGGGAACAATGAGCAGTTCTTC. This chain links TRBV5-1 with TRBJ2-1, with 13 nucleotides matching TRBD2. The length of the CDR3 is 16 residues. CDR1 is SGHRS and CDR2 is YFSETQ in the germline V gene. Unmatched junction bases numbered 6, after V lost 4 bases and J lost 5 bases. Looking up the rest from reference TRBV5-1 and TRBJ2-1 gives the full variable domain: KAGVTQTPRYLIKTRGQQVTLSCSPISGHRSVSWYQQTPGQGLQFLFEYFSETQRNKGNFPGRFSGRQFSNSRSEMNVSTLELGDSALYLCASSRTGTSGNNEQFFGPGTRLTVL.